This TCR beta chain came from a study of sequential checkpoint blockade in melanoma. Repertoires were generated with immunoSEQ multiplex PCR, while TCRdb's copy carries only in-frame clones and drops some. The repertoire holds more than 15,000 clones, 90% to 95% seen once, with about a quarter in the top ten. V trimming: 11 bases; J trimming: 1 base; junction bases outside the gene matches: 6. The CDR3 runs to 13 residues. Germline V gives CDR1 LNHDA, CDR2 SQIVND (reference sequence). Stated treatment: randomized to nivolumab then ipilimumab (arm A) or the reverse (arm B). The clonotype comes from a human donor with melanoma. The specimen was CD8+ T cells sorted from blood (inferred from file names), collected from a patient given nivolumab and ipilimumab in sequence. The chain has TRBV19 and TRBJ1-1; 8 nucleotides align to TRBD1. CDR3 sequence (DNA): TGTGCCGGAAGACAGGGGCCGAACACTGAAGCTTTCTTT. Translated, it gives CAGRQGPNTEAFF.